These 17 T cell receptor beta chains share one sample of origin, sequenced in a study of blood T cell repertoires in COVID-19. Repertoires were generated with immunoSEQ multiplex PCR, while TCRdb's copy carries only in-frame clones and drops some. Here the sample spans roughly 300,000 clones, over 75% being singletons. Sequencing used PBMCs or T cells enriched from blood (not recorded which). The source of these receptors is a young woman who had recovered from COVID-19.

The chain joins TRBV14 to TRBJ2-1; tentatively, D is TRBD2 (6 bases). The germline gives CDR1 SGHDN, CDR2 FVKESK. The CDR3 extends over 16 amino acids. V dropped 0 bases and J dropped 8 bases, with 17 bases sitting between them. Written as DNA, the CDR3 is TGTGCCAGCAGCCAAGATCAGGGACCCCCGGGGGATGAGCAGTTCTTC. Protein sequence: CASSQDQGPPGDEQFF.

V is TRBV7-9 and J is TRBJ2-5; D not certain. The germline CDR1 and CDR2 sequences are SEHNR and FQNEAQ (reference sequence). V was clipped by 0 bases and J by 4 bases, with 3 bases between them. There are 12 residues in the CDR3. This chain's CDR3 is CASSLAGETQYF. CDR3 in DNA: TGTGCCAGCAGCTTAGCCGGAGAGACCCAGTACTTC.

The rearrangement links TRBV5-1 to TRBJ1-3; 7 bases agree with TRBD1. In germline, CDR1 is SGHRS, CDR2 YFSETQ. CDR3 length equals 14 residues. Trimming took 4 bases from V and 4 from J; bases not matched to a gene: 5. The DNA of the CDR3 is TGCGCCAGCAGCATTGGGACAGCCGGAAACACCATATATTTT. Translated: CASSIGTAGNTIYF.

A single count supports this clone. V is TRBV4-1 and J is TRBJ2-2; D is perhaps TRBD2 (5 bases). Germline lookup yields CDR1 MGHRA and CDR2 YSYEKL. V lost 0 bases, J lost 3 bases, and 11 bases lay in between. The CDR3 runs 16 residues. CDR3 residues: CASSQEGTGDTGELFF. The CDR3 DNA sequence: TGCGCCAGCAGCCAAGAAGGCACCGGGGACACCGGGGAGCTGTTTTTT.

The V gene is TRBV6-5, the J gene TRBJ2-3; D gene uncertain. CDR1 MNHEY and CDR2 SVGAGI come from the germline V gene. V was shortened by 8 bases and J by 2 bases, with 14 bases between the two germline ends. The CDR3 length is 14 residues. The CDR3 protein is CASGVLPSTDTQYF. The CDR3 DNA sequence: TGTGCCAGCGGAGTCCTCCCCTCCACAGATACGCAGTATTTT.

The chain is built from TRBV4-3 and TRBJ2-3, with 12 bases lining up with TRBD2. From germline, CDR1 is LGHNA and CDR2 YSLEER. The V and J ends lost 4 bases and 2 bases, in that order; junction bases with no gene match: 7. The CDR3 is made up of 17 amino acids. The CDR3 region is CASSLNGLAGTTDTQYF. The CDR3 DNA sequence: TGCGCCAGCAGCCTAAACGGACTAGCGGGAACCACAGATACGCAGTATTTT.

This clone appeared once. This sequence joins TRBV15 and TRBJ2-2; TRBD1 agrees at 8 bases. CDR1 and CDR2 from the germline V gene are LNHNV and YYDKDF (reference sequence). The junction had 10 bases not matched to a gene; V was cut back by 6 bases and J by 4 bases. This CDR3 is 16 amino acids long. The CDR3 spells CATRKTDRAVTGELFF. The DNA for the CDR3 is TGTGCCACCAGGAAAACGGACAGGGCGGTCACCGGGGAGCTGTTTTTT.

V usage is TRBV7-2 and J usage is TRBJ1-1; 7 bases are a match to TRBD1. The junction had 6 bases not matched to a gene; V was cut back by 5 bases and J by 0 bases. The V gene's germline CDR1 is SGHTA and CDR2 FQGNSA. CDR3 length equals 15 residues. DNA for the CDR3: TGTGCCAGCAGCCTTGGGACAGCTATGAACACTGAAGCTTTCTTT. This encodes CASSLGTAMNTEAFF.

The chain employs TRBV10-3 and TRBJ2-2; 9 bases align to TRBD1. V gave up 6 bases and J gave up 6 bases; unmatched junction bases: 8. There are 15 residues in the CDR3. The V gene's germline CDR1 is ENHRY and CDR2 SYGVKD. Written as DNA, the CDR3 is TGTGCCATCAGGGAAACAGGGGGCGCTTCCGGGGAGCTGTTTTTT. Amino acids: CAIRETGGASGELFF.

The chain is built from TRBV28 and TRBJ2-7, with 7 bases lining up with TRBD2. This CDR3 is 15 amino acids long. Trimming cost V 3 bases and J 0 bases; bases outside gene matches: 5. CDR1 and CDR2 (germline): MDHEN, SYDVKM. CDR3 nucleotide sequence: TGTGCCAGCAGTTTGGCCGGCGGGAGCTCCTACGAGCAGTACTTC. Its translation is CASSLAGGSSYEQYF.

CDR3 sequence: CASSLQGAQVYGYTF. As DNA, the CDR3 is TGTGCCAGCAGTCTACAGGGGGCGCAGGTCTATGGCTACACCTTC. This rearrangement joins TRBV28 to TRBJ1-2; 9 positions agree with TRBD1. Germline trimming cut 5 bases from V and 4 bases from J; bases unmatched to any gene: 8. Germline V gene data show CDR1 as MDHEN and CDR2 as SYDVKM. The CDR3 is 15 residues long.

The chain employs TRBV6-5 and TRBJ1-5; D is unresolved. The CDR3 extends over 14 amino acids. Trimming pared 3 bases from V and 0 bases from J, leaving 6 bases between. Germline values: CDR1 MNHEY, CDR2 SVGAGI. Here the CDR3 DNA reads TGTGCCAGCAGTTATACAGATAGCAATCAGCCCCAGCATTTT. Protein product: CASSYTDSNQPQHF.

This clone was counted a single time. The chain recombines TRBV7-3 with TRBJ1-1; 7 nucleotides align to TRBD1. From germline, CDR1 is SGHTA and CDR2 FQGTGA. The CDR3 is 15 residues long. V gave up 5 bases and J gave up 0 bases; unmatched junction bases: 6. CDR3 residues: CASSAEGTVNTEAFF. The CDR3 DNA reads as TGTGCCAGCAGCGCCGAGGGGACAGTGAACACTGAAGCTTTCTTT.

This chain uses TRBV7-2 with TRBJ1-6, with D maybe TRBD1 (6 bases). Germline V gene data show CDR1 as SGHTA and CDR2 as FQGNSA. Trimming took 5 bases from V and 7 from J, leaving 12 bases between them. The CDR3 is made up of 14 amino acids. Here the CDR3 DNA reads TGTGCCAGCAGCCTAGGACAGCAAAATTCACCCCTCCACTTT. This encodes CASSLGQQNSPLHF.

CDR3 region: CASSPGYTGYTF. CDR3 DNA sequence: TGTGCCAGCAGCCCAGGATATACTGGCTACACCTTC. The chain combines TRBV5-8 with TRBJ1-2; the D is unclear. The CDR3 covers 12 residues. Germline CDR1 and CDR2: SGHTS and YDEGEE. Trimming left V 4 bases short and J 7 bases short, with 11 bases between.

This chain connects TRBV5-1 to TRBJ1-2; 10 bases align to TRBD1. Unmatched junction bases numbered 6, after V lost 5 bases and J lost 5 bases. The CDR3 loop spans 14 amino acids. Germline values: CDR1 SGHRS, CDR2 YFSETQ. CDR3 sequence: CASSTGTGVYGYTF. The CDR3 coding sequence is TGCGCCAGCAGTACCGGGACAGGGGTTTATGGCTACACCTTC.

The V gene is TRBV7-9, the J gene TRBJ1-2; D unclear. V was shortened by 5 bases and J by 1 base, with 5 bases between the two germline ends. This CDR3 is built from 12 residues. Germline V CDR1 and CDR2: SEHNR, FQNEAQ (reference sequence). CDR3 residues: CASSLYNYGYTF. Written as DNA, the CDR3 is TGTGCCAGCAGCCTTTATAACTATGGCTACACCTTC. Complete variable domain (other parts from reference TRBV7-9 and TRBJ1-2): DTGVSQNPRHKITKRGQNVTFRCDPISEHNRLYWYRQTLGQGPEFLTYFQNEAQLEKSRLLSDRFSAERPKGSFSTLEIQRTEQGDSAMYLCASSLYNYGYTFGSGTRLTVV.